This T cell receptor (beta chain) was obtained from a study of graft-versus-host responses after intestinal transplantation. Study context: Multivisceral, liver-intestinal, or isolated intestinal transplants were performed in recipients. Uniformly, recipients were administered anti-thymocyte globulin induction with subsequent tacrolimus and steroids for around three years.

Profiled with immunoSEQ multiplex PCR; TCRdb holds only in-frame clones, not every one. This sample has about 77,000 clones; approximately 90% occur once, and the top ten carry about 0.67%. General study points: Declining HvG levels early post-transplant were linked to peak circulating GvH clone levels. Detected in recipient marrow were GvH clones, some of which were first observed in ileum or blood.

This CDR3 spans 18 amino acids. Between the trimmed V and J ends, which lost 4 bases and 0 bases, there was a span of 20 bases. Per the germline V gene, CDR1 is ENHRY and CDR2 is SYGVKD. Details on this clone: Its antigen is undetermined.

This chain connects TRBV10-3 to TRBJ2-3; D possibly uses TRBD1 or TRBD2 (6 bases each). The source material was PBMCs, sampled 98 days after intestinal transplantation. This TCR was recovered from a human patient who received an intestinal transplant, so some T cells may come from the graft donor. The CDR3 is CAISGLVEGGASTDTQYF. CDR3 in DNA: TGTGCCATCAGTGGCTTAGTGGAGGGGGGAGCTAGCACAGATACGCAGTATTTT.